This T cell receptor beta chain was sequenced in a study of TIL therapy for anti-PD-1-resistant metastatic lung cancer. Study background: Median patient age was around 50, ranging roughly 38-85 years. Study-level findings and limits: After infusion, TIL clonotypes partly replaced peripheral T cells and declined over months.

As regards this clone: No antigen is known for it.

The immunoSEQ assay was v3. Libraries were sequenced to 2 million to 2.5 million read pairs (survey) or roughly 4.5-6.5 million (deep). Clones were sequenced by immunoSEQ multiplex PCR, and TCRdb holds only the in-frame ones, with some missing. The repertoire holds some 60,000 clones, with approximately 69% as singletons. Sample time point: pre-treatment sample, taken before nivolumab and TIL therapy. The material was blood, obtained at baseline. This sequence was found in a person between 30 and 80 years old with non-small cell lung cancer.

CDR3 nucleotides: TGTGCCAGCAGGACGACAGGGCCCGGCTACACCTTC. Protein product: CASRTTGPGYTF. The chain links TRBV2 to TRBJ1-2; 7 bases agree with TRBD1. The length of the CDR3 is 12 residues. From germline, CDR1 is SNHLY and CDR2 FYNNEI. V shed 6 bases, J shed 8 bases, and the junction held 6 bases outside the gene matches.